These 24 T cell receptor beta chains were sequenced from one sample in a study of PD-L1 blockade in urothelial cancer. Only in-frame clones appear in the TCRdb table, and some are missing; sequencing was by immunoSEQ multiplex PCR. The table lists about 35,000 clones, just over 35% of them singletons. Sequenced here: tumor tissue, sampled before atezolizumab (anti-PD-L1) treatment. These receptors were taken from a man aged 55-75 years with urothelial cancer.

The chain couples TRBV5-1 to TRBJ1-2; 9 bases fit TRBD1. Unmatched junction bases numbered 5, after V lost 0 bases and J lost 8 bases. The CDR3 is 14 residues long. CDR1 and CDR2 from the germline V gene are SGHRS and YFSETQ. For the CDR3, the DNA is TGCGCCAGCAGCTTGGAATACAGGGGGCAGGGCTACACCTTC. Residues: CASSLEYRGQGYTF.

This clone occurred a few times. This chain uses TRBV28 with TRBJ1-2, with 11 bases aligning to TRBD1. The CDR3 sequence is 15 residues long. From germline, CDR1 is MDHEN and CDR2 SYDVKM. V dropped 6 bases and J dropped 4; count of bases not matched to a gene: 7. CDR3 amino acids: CASSRGQGVGYGYTF. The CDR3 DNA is TGTGCCAGCAGCCGGGGACAGGGGGTAGGCTATGGCTACACCTTC.

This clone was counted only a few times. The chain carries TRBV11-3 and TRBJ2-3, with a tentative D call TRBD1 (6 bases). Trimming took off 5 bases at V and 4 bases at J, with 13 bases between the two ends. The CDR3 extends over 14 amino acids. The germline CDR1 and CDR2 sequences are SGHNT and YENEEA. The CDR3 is CASSLGHLADTQYF. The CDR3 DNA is TGTGCCAGCAGCCTGGGACATTTAGCAGATACGCAGTATTTT.

The CDR3 nucleotides read TGCGCCAGCAGCTTGGTGGGTTCGGGTCCACCCTACGAGCAGTACTTC. Translation gives CASSLVGSGPPYEQYF. The rearrangement links TRBV5-1 to TRBJ2-7; D gene ambiguous. V gave up 0 bases and J gave up 2 bases, with 15 bases separating them. Germline values: CDR1 SGHRS, CDR2 YFSETQ. This CDR3 comprises 16 residues.

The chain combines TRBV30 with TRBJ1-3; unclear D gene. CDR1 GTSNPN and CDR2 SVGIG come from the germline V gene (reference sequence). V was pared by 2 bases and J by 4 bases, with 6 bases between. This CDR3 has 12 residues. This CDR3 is CAWSPAGNTIYF. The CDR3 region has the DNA TGTGCCTGGAGTCCGGCCGGAAACACCATATATTTT. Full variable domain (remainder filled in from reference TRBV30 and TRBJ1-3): SQTIHQWPATLVQPVGSPLSLECTVEGTSNPNLYWYRQAAGRGLQLLFYSVGIGQISSEVPQNLSASRPQDRQFILSSKKLLLSDSGFYLCAWSPAGNTIYFGEGSWLTVV.

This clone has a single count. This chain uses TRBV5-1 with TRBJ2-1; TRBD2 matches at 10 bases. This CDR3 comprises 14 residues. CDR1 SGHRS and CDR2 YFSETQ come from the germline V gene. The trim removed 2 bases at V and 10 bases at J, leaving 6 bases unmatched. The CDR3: CASSLSGGAEEQFF. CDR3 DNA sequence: TGCGCCAGCAGCTTAAGCGGGGGGGCCGAGGAGCAGTTCTTC.

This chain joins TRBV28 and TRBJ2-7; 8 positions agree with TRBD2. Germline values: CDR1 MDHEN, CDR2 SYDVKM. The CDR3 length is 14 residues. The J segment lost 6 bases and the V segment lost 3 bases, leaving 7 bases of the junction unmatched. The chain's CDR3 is CASSFMAGGREQYF. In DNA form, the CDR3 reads TGTGCCAGCAGTTTTATGGCGGGGGGACGCGAGCAGTACTTC.

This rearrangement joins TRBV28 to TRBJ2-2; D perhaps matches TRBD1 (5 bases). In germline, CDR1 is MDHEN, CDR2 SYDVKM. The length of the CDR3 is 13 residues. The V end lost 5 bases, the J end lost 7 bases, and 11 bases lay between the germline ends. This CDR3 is CASSIQDFGELFF. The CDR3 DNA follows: TGTGCCAGCAGTATACAGGATTTCGGGGAGCTGTTTTTT.

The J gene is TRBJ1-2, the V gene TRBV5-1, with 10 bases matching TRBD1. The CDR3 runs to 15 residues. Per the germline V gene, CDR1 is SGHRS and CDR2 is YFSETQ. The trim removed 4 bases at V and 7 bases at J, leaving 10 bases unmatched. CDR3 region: CASSGTTGGMSGYTF. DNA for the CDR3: TGCGCCAGCAGCGGAACGACAGGGGGCATGAGTGGCTACACCTTC.

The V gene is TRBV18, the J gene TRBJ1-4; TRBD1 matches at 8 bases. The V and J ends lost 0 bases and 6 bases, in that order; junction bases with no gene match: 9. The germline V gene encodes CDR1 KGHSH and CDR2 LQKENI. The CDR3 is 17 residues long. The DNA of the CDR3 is TGTGCCAGCTCACCACCCCCAGGGGGCAACGGTCATGAAAAACTGTTTTTT. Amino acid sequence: CASSPPPGGNGHEKLFF.

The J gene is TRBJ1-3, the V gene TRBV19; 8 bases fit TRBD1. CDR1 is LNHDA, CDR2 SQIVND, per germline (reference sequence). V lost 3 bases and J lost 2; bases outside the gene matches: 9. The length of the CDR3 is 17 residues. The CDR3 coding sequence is TGTGCCAGTAGTATCAACCCGAGGACAGGGACTGGAAACACCATATATTTT. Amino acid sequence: CASSINPRTGTGNTIYF. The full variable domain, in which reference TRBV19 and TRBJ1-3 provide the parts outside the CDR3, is DGGITQSPKYLFRKEGQNVTLSCEQNLNHDAMYWYRQDPGQGLRLIYYSQIVNDFQKGDIAEGYSVSREKKESFPLTVTSAQKNPTAFYLCASSINPRTGTGNTIYFGEGSWLTVV.

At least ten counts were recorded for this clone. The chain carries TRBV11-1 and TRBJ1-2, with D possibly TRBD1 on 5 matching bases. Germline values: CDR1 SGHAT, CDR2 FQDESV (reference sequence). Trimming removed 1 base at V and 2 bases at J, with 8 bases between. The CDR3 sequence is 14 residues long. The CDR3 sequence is CASSLGGRNYGYTF. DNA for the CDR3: TGTGCCAGCAGCTTAGGGGGCAGAAACTATGGCTACACCTTC. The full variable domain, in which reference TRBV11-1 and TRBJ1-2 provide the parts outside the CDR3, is EAEVAQSPRYKITEKSQAVAFWCDPISGHATLYWYRQILGQGPELLVQFQDESVVDDSQLPKDRFSAERLKGVDSTLKIQPAELGDSAMYLCASSLGGRNYGYTFGSGTRLTVV.

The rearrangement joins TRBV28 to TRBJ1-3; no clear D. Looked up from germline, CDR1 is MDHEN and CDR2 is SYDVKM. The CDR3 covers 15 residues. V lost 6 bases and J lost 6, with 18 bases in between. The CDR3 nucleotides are TGTGCCAGCAGCCCCGGCGGGTGGCTTACAAACACCATATATTTT. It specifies CASSPGGWLTNTIYF.

The CDR3 DNA reads as TGCGCCAGCAGCTTGTCGGGGGCGACGGGGAACACCGGGGAGCTGTTTTTT. Protein sequence: CASSLSGATGNTGELFF. The rearrangement joins TRBV5-1 to TRBJ2-2, with D possibly called TRBD1 or TRBD2 (6 bases each). From germline, CDR1 is SGHRS and CDR2 YFSETQ. The V end lost 1 base, the J end lost 1 base, and 14 bases lay between the germline ends. The CDR3 extends over 17 amino acids.

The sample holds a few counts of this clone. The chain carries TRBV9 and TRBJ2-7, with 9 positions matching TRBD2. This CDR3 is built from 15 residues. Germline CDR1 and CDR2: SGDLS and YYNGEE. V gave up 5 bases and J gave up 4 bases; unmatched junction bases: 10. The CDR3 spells CASRATVAGVYEQYF. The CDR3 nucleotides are TGTGCCAGCAGGGCCACGGTAGCGGGAGTATACGAGCAGTACTTC.

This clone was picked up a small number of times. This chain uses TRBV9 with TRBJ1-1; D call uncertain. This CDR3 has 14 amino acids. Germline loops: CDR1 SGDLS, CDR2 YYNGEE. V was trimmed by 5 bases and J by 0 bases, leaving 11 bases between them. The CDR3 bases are TGTGCCAGCAGTGAACAGCCTTTGAACACTGAAGCTTTCTTT. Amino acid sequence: CASSEQPLNTEAFF.

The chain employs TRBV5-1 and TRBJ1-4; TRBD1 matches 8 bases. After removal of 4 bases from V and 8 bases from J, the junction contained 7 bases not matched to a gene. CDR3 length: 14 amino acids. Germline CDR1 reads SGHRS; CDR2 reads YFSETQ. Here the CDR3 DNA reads TGCGCCAGCAGCGGAGGACAGGGAGGAGAAAAACTGTTTTTT. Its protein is CASSGGQGGEKLFF.

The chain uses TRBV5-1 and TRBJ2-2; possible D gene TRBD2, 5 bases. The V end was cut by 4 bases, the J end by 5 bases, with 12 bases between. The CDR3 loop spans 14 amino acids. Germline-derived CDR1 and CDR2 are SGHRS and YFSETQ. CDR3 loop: CASSPGGGTGELFF. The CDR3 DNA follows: TGCGCCAGCAGCCCCGGAGGCGGAACCGGGGAGCTGTTTTTT.

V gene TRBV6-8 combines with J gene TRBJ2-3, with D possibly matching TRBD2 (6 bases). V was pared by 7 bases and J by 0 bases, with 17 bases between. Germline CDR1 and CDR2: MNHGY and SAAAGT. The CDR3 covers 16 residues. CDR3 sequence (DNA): TGTGCCAGCACCCTCCAAGGGAGCGGGAGCACAGATACGCAGTATTTT. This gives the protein CASTLQGSGSTDTQYF.

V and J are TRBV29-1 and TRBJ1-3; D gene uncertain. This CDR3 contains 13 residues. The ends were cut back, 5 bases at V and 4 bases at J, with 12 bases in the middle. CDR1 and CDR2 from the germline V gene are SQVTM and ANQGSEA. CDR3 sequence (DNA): TGCAGCGTTCAGCCGGGTTCCGGAAACACCATATATTTT. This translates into CSVQPGSGNTIYF.

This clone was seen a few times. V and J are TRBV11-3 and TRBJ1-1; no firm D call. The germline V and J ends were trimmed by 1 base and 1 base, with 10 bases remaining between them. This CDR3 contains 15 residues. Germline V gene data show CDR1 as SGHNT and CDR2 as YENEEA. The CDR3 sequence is CASSLGLGGNTEAFF. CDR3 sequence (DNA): TGTGCCAGCAGCTTAGGATTGGGCGGGAACACTGAAGCTTTCTTT.

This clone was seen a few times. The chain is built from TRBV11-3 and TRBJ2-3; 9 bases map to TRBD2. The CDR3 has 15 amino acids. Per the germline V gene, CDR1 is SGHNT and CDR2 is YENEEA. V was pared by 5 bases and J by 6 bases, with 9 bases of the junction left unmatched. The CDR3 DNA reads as TGTGCCAGCAGCGCGGGGGGGCTCGGAGCCGATACGCAGTATTTT. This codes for CASSAGGLGADTQYF.

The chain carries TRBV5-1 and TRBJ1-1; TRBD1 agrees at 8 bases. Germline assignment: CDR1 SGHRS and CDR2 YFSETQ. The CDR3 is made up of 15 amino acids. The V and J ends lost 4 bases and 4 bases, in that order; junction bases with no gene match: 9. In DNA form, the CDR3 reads TGCGCCAGCAGCGCCCGACAGGGGTTGGGCACTGAAGCTTTCTTT. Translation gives CASSARQGLGTEAFF.

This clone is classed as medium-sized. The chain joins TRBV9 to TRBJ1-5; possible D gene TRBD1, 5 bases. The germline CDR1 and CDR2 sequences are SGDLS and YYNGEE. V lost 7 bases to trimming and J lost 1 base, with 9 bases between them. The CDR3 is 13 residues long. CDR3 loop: CASDRDSNQPQHF. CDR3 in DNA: TGTGCCAGCGACCGGGACAGCAATCAGCCCCAGCATTTT.